Shown below are 7 T cell receptor beta chains from a single sample sequenced in a study of post-analysis software for immune sequencing data. Their antigens are not known. Broader study findings: Elevated frequency relative to controls characterized four or five TRBV segments in patients, TRBV5-6, TRBV5-1 and TRBV20-1 among them.

Unique molecular identifiers were carried by the TCR beta cDNA libraries. TCRdb analysed the PCR reads with MiXCR anew, one entry per CDR3 protein. This table holds hundreds of thousands of distinct CDR3 sequences, roughly 30% found once. The specimen was blood. Every receptor here comes from a girl between 10 and 17 years old with multiple sclerosis.

V usage is TRBV7-2 and J usage is TRBJ2-7; D might be TRBD2 (6 bases). V was shortened by 3 bases and J by 3 bases, with 18 bases between the two germline ends. Germline V gives CDR1 SGHTA, CDR2 FQGNSA. The CDR3 runs to 16 residues. The CDR3 reads CASSLEGSGRYYEQYV. CDR3 bases: TGTGCCAGCAGCTTGGAGGGTTCGGGACGGTACTACGAGCAGTACGTC.

This clonotype has a handful of counts. The J gene is TRBJ2-7, the V gene TRBV6-1; TRBD1 aligns across 8 bases. The J segment lost 4 bases and the V segment lost 4 bases, leaving 15 bases of the junction unmatched. The CDR3 length is 17 residues. Per germline, CDR1 MNHNS and CDR2 SASEGT. This chain's CDR3 is CASSVDRGAPKMYEQYF. CDR3 nucleotide sequence: TGTGCCAGCAGTGTCGACAGGGGAGCCCCCAAGATGTACGAGCAGTACTTC.

This clonotype was found a few times. This rearrangement joins TRBV11-2 to TRBJ2-7; D uncertain. The CDR3 contains 13 residues. V lost 1 base to trimming and J lost 6 bases, with 10 bases between them. In germline, CDR1 is SGHAT, CDR2 FQNNGV. The CDR3: CASSLGTRSEQYF. Here the CDR3 DNA reads TGTGCCAGCAGCTTAGGGACGAGGTCCGAGCAGTACTTC.

This clonotype has a handful of counts. The chain uses TRBV7-2 and TRBJ2-4; D remains unclear. V dropped 6 bases and J dropped 7 bases, with 16 bases sitting between them. Germline CDR1 reads SGHTA; CDR2 reads FQGNSA. The CDR3 runs 14 residues. The CDR3 DNA reads as TGTGCCAGCAGTCTCGGCCCCTACGGGAACATTCAGTACTTC. Amino acid sequence: CASSLGPYGNIQYF.

The V gene is TRBV12-3 or TRBV12-4, the J gene TRBJ2-4; D perhaps matches TRBD2 (6 bases). V gave up 5 bases and J gave up 6 bases, with 17 bases separating them. The CDR3 covers 15 residues. The CDR3 protein is CASSSTSSGINIQYF. CDR3 in DNA: TGTGCCAGCAGTAGTACTAGCTCTGGAATAAACATTCAGTACTTC.

This clonotype was detected a few times. The V gene is TRBV3-1, the J gene TRBJ2-7; D uncertain. This CDR3 is built from 13 residues. V lost 1 base, J lost 6 bases, and 10 bases lay in between. Germline values: CDR1 LGHDT, CDR2 YNNKEL (reference sequence). The CDR3 DNA reads TGTGCCAGCAGCCAAGGGTCACCTGGCGAGCAGTACTTC. Its protein product is CASSQGSPGEQYF.

The chain uses TRBV29-1 and TRBJ2-7, with unresolved D. Between the trimmed V and J ends, which lost 4 bases and 2 bases, there was a span of 9 bases. From germline, CDR1 is SQVTM and CDR2 ANQGSEA. The CDR3 length is 12 residues. CDR3 residues: CSVGGTPYEQYF. The CDR3 bases are TGCAGCGTTGGGGGTACCCCCTACGAGCAGTACTTC.